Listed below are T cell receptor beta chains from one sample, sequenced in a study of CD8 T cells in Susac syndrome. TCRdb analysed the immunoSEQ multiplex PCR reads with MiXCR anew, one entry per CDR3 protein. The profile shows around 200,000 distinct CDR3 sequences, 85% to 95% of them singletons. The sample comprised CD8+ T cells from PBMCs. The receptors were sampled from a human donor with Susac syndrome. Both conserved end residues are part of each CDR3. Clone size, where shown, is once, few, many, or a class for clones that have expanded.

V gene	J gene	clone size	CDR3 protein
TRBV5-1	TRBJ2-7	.	CASRDPDGFTGTRIYEQYF
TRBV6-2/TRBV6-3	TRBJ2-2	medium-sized	CASSYPDLELFF
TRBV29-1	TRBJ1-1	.	CSVVSPEALNTEAFF
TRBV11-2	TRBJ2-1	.	CASTPQGGGGTSNEQFF
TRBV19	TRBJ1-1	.	CASNSGMNTEAFF
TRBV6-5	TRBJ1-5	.	CASSYSSGGQPQHF
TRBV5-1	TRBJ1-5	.	CASSLDAYSNQPQHF
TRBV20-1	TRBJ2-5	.	CSANTLIAGGGKTQYF
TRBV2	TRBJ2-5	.	CASSGDGQTQYF
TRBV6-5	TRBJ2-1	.	CASSYLGEGEQFF
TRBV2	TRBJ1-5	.	CASRKLTGAAEPQHF
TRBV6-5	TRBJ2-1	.	CASSYSLAGGRIGEQFF
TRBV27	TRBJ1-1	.	CASTNMPGQPNTEAFF
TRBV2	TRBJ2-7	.	CASSLAGANEQYF
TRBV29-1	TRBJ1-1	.	CSVSDRNTEAFF
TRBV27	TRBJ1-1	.	CASSSSGTEAFF
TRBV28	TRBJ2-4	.	CASSSPTGARSIQYF
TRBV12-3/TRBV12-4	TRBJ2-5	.	CASSLIEGETQYF
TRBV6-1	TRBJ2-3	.	CASFPSIAGGSDTQYF
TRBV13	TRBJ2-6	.	CASSSEEQGYGANVLTF
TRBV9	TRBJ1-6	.	CASSVGTGPGSPLHF
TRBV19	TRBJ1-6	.	CASSIVGDASPLHF
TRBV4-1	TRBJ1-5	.	CASSHLPGQGSNQPQHF
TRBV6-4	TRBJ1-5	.	CASSRRDINQPQHF
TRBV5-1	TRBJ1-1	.	CATNEQGGNTEAFF
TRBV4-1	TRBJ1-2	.	CASSLPGRYGYTF
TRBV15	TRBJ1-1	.	CATSREGRLNTEAFF
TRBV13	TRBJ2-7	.	CASSLAGLAGYEQYF
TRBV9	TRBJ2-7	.	CASSVQGGSYEQYF
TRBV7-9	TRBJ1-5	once	CASSLAPGGEPQHF
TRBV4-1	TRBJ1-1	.	CASSRGTGGPTEAFF
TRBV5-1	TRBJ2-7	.	CATDRFYEQYF
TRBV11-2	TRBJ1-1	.	CASSWGQGATEAFF
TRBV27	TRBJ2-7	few	CASSLGPPYEQYF
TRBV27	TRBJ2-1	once	CASSSYLAGGHNEQFF
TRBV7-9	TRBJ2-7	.	CASRNTGQVTFEQYF
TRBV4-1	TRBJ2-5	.	CASSPHGWQETQYF